The 9 T cell receptor beta chains listed next were all sequenced from one sample in a study of T cell changes during pregnancy in multiple sclerosis. Produced via immunoSEQ multiplex PCR; TCRdb's table is partial and in-frame only. The sample shows about 58,000 clones, roughly 89% of them seen only once. The source material was CD4+ T cells from peripheral blood mononuclear cells, sampled after pregnancy. These receptors were obtained from a female donor in good health, enrolled as a control in a pregnancy study.

The genes are TRBV25-1 and TRBJ1-2, with unresolved D. CDR1 and CDR2 from the germline V gene are MGHDK and SYGVNS. The CDR3 is 15 amino acids. V lost 7 bases and J lost 4, with 19 bases in between. In nucleotides, the CDR3 is TGTGCCAGCACTAACGTTGGAGACGGCGGCTATGGCTACACCTTC. Protein product: CASTNVGDGGYGYTF.

The chain has TRBV28 and TRBJ1-1; no definite D call. The CDR3 length is 12 residues. V dropped 5 bases and J dropped 5 bases, with 9 bases sitting between them. The V gene's germline CDR1 is MDHEN and CDR2 SYDVKM. The CDR3 sequence is CASSITGTEAFF. As DNA, the CDR3 is TGTGCCAGCAGTATTACCGGGACTGAAGCTTTCTTT.

V gene TRBV4-1 combines with J gene TRBJ2-2; 9 bases agree with TRBD2. The CDR3 length is 17 residues. CDR1 is MGHRA, CDR2 YSYEKL, per germline. V lost 2 bases to trimming and J lost 4 bases; unmatched junction nucleotides: 8. The CDR3 nucleotides are TGCGCCAGCAGCCAACAGGGACTAGCCGGGGGCACCGGGGAGCTGTTTTTT. Amino acid sequence: CASSQQGLAGGTGELFF.

This chain connects TRBV4-3 to TRBJ1-2; 9 bases match TRBD1. Germline V lookup: CDR1 LGHNA, CDR2 YSLEER. The CDR3 consists of 19 residues. Trimming cost V 0 bases and J 4 bases; bases outside gene matches: 15. The CDR3 region is CASSQDRWDRDGGSYGYTF. In DNA, the CDR3 is TGCGCCAGCAGCCAAGATCGATGGGACAGGGATGGCGGTAGCTATGGCTACACCTTC.

The V gene is TRBV4-3, the J gene TRBJ2-3, with a tentative D call TRBD2 (6 bases). The CDR3 sequence is 16 residues long. V was clipped by 0 bases and J by 0 bases, with 10 bases between them. CDR1 and CDR2 (germline): LGHNA, YSLEER. CDR3 DNA: TGCGCCAGCAGCCAAGATGGAGGGACTAGCACAGATACGCAGTATTTT. It is translated as CASSQDGGTSTDTQYF.

Here the CDR3 reads CASSPSGGYQETQYF. The CDR3 DNA is TGTGCCAGCAGCCCTAGCGGGGGGTACCAAGAGACCCAGTACTTC. The V call is TRBV7-3, the J call TRBJ2-5; 11 bases map to TRBD2. The V gene end was trimmed by 5 bases and the J gene end by 0 bases; junction bases not matched to a gene: 2. The CDR3 spans 15 residues. Germline lookup yields CDR1 SGHTA and CDR2 FQGTGA.

This chain joins TRBV2 and TRBJ2-7, with TRBD1 matching over 9 bases. Germline values: CDR1 SNHLY, CDR2 FYNNEI. CDR3 size: 14 residues. Trimming removed 8 bases from V and 2 bases from J; junction bases left unmatched: 7. CDR3 nucleotides: TGTGCCAGCCTCAGTGGACAGGGGACCTACGAGCAGTACTTC. Protein product: CASLSGQGTYEQYF.

The rearrangement links TRBV18 to TRBJ1-1; 8 bases fit TRBD1. The germline gives CDR1 KGHSH, CDR2 LQKENI. J lost 0 bases, V lost 3 bases, and 9 bases had no gene match. The CDR3 has 17 amino acids. CDR3 DNA: TGTGCCAGCTCACCGCCCGGGACAGGCGTCATGAACACTGAAGCTTTCTTT. It translates to CASSPPGTGVMNTEAFF.

The chain employs TRBV5-1 and TRBJ2-7; TRBD1 is a possible D gene (6 bases). Looked up from germline, CDR1 is SGHRS and CDR2 is YFSETQ. There are 15 residues in the CDR3. Between the trimmed V and J ends, which lost 0 bases and 0 bases, there was a span of 10 bases. Written as DNA, the CDR3 is TGCGCCAGCAGCTTGGGACAGGTGAGCTCCTACGAGCAGTACTTC. Translating gives CASSLGQVSSYEQYF.